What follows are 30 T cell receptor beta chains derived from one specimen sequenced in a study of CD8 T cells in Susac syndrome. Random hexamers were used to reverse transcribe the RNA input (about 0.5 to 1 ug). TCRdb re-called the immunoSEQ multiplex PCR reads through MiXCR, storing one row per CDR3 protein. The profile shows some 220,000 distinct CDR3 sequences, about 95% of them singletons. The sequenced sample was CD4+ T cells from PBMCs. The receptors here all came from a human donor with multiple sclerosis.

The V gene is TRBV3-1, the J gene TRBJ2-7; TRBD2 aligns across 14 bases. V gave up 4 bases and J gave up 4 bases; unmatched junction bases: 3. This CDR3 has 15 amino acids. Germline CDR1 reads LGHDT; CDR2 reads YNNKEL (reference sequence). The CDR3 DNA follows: TGTGCCAGCAGCCGGGGACTAGCGGGAGCGTACGAGCAGTACTTC. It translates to CASSRGLAGAYEQYF.

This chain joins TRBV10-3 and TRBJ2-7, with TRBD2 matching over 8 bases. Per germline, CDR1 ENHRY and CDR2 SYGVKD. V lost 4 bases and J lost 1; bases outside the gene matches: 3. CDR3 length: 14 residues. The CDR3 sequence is CAISGSGTSYEQYF. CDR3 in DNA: TGTGCCATCAGTGGTAGCGGGACATCCTACGAGCAGTACTTC.

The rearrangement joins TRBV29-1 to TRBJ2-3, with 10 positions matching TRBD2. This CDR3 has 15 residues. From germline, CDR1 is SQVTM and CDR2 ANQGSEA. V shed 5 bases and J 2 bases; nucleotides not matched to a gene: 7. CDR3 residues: CSVSRTSGYTDTQYF. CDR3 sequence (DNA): TGCAGCGTTTCTCGGACTAGCGGATACACAGATACGCAGTATTTT.

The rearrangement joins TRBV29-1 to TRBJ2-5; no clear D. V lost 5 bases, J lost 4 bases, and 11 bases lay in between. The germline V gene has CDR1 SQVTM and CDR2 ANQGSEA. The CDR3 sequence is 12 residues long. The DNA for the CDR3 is TGCAGCGTTCGGGCCCAGCGAGAGACCCAGTACTTC. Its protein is CSVRAQRETQYF.

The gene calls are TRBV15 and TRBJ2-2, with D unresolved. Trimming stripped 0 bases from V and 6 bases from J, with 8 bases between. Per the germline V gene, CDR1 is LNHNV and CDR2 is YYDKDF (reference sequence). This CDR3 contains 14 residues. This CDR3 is CATSRDAPPGELFF. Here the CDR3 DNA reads TGTGCCACCAGCAGAGATGCCCCCCCCGGGGAGCTGTTTTTT.

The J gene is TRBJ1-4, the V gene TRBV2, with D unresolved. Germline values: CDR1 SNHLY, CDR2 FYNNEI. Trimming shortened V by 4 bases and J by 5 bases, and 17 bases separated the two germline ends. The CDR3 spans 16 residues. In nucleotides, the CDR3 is TGTGCCAGCAGTGTTGAGAGTTTACAGATGAATGAAAAACTGTTTTTT. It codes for CASSVESLQMNEKLFF.

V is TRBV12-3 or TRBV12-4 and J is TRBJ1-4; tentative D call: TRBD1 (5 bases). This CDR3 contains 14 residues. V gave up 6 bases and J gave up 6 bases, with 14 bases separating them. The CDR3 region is CASSEGRWDEKLFF. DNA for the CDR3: TGTGCCAGCAGCGAGGGGCGTTGGGATGAAAAACTGTTTTTT.

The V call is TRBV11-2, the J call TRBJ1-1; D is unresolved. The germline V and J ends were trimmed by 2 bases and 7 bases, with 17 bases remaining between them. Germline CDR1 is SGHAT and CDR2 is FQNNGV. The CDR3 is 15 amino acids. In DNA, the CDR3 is TGTGCCAGCAGCTTACAGGCGGGAGTCGTGGGTGAAGCTTTCTTT. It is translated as CASSLQAGVVGEAFF.

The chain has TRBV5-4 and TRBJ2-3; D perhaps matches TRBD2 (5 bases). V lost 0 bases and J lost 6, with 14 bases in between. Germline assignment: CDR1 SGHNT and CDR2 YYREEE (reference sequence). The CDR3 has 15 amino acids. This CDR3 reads CASSLGGLAVDTQYF. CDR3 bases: TGTGCCAGCAGCTTGGGCGGGCTTGCGGTTGATACGCAGTATTTT.

This CDR3 is CAWSHHFVRGAGRDEQYF. CDR3 nucleotides: TGTGCCTGGAGTCACCACTTTGTAAGGGGGGCTGGCCGGGACGAGCAGTACTTC. The chain is built from TRBV30 and TRBJ2-7; D may match TRBD1 or TRBD2 (6 bases each). This CDR3 is built from 18 residues. The ends were cut back, 2 bases at V and 5 bases at J, with 28 bases in the middle. Germline values: CDR1 GTSNPN, CDR2 SVGIG (reference sequence).

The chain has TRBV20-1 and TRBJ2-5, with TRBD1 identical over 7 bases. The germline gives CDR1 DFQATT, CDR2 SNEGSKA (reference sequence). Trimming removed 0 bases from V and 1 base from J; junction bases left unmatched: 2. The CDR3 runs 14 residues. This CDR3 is CSARERQGQETQYF. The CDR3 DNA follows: TGCAGTGCTAGAGAAAGACAGGGCCAAGAGACCCAGTACTTC.

The CDR3 bases are TGTGCCAGCAGTTTAAGTCTCGATTCCCAGGGGATGCTAAACACTGAAGCTTTCTTT. It yields the protein CASSLSLDSQGMLNTEAFF. The chain combines TRBV28 with TRBJ1-1; D is possibly TRBD1 (6 bases). The germline V and J ends were trimmed by 2 bases and 2 bases, with 24 bases remaining between them. Looked up from germline, CDR1 is MDHEN and CDR2 is SYDVKM. The CDR3 has 19 residues.

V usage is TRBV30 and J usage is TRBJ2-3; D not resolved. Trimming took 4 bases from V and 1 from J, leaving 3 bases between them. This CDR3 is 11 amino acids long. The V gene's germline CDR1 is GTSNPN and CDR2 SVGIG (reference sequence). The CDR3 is CAWKRTDTQYF. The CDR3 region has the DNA TGTGCCTGGAAACGCACAGATACGCAGTATTTT.

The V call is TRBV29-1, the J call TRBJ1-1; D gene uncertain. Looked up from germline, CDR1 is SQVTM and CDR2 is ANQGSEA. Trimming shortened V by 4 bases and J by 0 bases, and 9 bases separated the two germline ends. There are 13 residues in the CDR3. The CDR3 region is CSVVRRLNTEAFF. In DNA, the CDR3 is TGCAGCGTTGTTCGCCGATTGAACACTGAAGCTTTCTTT. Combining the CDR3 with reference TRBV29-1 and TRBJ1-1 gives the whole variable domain SAVISQKPSRDICQRGTSLTIQCQVDSQVTMMFWYRQQPGQSLTLIATANQGSEATYESGFVIDKFPISRPNLTFSTLTVSNMSPEDSSIYLCSVVRRLNTEAFFGQGTRLTVV.

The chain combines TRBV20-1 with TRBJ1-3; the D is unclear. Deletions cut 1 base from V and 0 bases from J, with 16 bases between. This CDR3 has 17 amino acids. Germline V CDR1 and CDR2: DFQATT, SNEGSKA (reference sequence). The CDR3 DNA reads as TGCAGTGCTAGAGTTGGGCAGGCCATTTACTCTGGAAACACCATATATTTT. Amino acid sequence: CSARVGQAIYSGNTIYF.

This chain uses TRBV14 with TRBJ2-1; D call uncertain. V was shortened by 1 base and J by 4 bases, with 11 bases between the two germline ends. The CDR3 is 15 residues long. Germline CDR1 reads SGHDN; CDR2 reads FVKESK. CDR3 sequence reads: CASSQASPKYNEQFF. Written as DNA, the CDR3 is TGTGCCAGCAGCCAAGCCAGTCCCAAGTACAATGAGCAGTTCTTC.

The CDR3 loop reads CASSLATGKGRYEQYF. CDR3 DNA: TGCGCCAGCAGCTTGGCCACGGGGAAGGGTCGCTACGAGCAGTACTTC. V and J are TRBV5-1 and TRBJ2-7; D is perhaps TRBD2 (5 bases). The CDR3 consists of 16 residues. V lost 0 bases, J lost 3 bases, and 16 bases lay in between. The germline V gene has CDR1 SGHRS and CDR2 YFSETQ.

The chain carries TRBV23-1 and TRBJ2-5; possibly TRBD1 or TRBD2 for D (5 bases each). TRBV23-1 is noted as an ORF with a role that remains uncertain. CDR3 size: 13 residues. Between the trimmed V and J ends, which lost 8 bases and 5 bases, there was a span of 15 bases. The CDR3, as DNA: TGCGCCAGCGGGACCGCAGTTTGGGAGACCCAGTACTTC. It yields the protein CASGTAVWETQYF.

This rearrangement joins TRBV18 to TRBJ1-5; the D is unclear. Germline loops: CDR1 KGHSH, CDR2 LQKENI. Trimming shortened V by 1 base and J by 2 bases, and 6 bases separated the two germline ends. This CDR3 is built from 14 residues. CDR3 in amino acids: CASSPQGRNQPQHF. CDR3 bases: TGTGCCAGCTCACCACAGGGTCGCAATCAGCCCCAGCATTTT.

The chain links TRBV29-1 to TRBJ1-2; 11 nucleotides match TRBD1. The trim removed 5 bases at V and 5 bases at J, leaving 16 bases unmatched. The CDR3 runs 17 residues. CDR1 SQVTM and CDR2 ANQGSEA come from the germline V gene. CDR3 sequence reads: CSVHSGRGTGGSYGYTF. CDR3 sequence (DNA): TGCAGCGTTCATTCCGGGAGAGGGACAGGGGGTTCGTATGGCTACACCTTC.

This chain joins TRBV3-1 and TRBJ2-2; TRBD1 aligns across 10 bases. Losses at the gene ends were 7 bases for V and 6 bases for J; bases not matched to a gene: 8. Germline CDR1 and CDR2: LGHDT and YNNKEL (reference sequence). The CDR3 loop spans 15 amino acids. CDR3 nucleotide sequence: TGTGCCAGCACCTGGGACAGGGGAAGGGCCGGGGAGCTGTTTTTT. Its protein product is CASTWDRGRAGELFF.

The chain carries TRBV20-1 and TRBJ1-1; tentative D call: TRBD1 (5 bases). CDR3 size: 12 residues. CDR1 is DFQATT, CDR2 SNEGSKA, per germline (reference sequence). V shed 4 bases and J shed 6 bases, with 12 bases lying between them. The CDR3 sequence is CSAMAGDPEAFF. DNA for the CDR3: TGCAGTGCTATGGCGGGGGATCCTGAAGCTTTCTTT.

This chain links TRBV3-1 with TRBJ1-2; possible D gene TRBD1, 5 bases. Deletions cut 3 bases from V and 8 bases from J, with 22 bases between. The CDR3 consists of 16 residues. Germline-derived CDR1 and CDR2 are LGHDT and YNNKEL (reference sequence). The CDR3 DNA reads TGTGCCAGCAGCCAGGGTCCCAGGGAATATTCCGTCGGCTACACCTTC. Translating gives CASSQGPREYSVGYTF.

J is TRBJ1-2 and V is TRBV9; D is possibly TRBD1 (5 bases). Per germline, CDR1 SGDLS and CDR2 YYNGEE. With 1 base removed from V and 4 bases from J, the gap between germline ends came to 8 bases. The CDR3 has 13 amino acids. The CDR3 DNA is TGTGCCAGCAGCGTAAGGGACTTCTATGGCTACACCTTC. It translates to CASSVRDFYGYTF.

The DNA for the CDR3 is TGTGCCAGCAGCGTACGCGGGGGCACAGATACGCAGTATTTT. It codes for CASSVRGGTDTQYF. The chain carries TRBV9 and TRBJ2-3, with D possibly being TRBD2 (6 bases). The CDR3 length is 14 residues. Germline loops: CDR1 SGDLS, CDR2 YYNGEE. With 1 base removed from V and 1 base from J, the gap between germline ends came to 7 bases.

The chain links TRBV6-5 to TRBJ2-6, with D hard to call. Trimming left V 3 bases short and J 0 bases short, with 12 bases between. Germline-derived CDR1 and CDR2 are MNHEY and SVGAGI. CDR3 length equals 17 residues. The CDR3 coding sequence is TGTGCCAGCAGTTATGCGCCAGTTGACTCTGGGGCCAACGTCCTGACTTTC. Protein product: CASSYAPVDSGANVLTF.

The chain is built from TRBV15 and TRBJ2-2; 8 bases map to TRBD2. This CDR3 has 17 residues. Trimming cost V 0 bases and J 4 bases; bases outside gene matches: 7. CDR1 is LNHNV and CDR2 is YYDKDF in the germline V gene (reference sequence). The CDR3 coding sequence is TGTGCCACCAGCAGAGATAAAGGACTAGCCGGCACCGGGGAGCTGTTTTTT. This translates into CATSRDKGLAGTGELFF. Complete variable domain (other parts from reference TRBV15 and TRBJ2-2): DAMVIQNPRYQVTQFGKPVTLSCSQTLNHNVMYWYQQKSSQAPKLLFHYYDKDFNNEADTPDNFQSRRPNTSFCFLDIRSPGLGDTAMYLCATSRDKGLAGTGELFFGEGSRLTVL.

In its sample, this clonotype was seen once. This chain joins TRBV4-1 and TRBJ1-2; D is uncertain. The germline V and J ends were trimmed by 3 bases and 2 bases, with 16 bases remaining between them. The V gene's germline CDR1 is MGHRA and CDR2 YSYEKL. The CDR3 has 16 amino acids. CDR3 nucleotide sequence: TGCGCCAGCAGCCACTCTCCCGGCGAGTCGAACTATGGCTACACCTTC. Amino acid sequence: CASSHSPGESNYGYTF.

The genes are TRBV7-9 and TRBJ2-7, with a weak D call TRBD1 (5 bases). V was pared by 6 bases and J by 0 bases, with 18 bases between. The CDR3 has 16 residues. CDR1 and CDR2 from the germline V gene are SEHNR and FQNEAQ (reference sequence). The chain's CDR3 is CASRRWQGTDSYEQYF. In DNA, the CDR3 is TGTGCCAGCAGGCGATGGCAGGGCACTGACTCCTACGAGCAGTACTTC.

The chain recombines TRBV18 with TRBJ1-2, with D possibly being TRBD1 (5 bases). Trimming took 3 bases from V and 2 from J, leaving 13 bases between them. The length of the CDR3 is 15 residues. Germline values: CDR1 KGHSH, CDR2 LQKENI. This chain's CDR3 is CASSPDSLPNYGYTF. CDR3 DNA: TGTGCCAGCTCACCCGACAGTCTCCCAAACTATGGCTACACCTTC.